The next 7 T cell receptor beta chains were all read from a single sample in a study of cytomegalovirus exposure and HLA in healthy donors. Only in-frame clones appear in the TCRdb table, and some are missing; sequencing was by immunoSEQ multiplex PCR. The sample holds some 80,000 clones; approximately 96% are singletons and the top ten take under 1.5%. What was sequenced was PBMCs. All receptors come from a woman younger than 30 in good health and CMV-seronegative.

This chain links TRBV10-3 with TRBJ2-7; D remains ambiguous. This CDR3 region has 13 residues. V shed 4 bases and J shed 1 base, with 8 bases lying between them. Looked up from germline, CDR1 is ENHRY and CDR2 is SYGVKD. The CDR3 DNA reads as TGTGCCATCAGTGCGTCCGGGTCCTACGAGCAGTACTTC. Protein product: CAISASGSYEQYF.

The J gene is TRBJ2-1, the V gene TRBV4-2; 10 nucleotides line up with TRBD2. CDR3 size: 16 residues. The germline V gene has CDR1 LGHNA and CDR2 YNFKEQ. V lost 3 bases and J lost 4; bases outside the gene matches: 6. This CDR3 reads CASSQAGTSVYNEQFF. The CDR3 DNA reads as TGTGCCAGCAGCCAGGCCGGGACTAGCGTTTACAATGAGCAGTTCTTC.

This chain connects TRBV9 to TRBJ1-1, with 11 bases identical to TRBD1. The V gene end was trimmed by 4 bases and the J gene end by 3 bases; junction bases not matched to a gene: 8. Germline V lookup: CDR1 SGDLS, CDR2 YYNGEE. The CDR3 runs to 16 residues. Here the CDR3 DNA reads TGTGCCAGCAGCCCGGGACAGGGGGAACGCTACACTGAAGCTTTCTTT. This codes for CASSPGQGERYTEAFF.

This clone has only one observation. An end of the junction differs from the germline gene, which may be a read error. The J gene is TRBJ2-7, the V gene TRBV10-3; the match to TRBD1 covers 9 bases. The CDR3 runs to 14 residues. CDR1 and CDR2 from the germline V gene are ENHRY and SYGVKD. The chain's CDR3 is CAIGGQGHRYAQYF. The CDR3 region has the DNA TGTGCCATCGGGGGACAGGGCCACCGTTACGCGCAGTACTTC.

This clone was counted between two and nine times. The genes are TRBV16 and TRBJ2-1; 7 nucleotides line up with TRBD2. V lost 4 bases to trimming and J lost 9 bases; unmatched junction nucleotides: 3. This CDR3 spans 12 amino acids. From germline, CDR1 is KGHSY and CDR2 FQNENV. This CDR3 reads CASSRGGSEQFF. The CDR3 DNA reads TGTGCCAGCAGCCGGGGGGGGAGTGAGCAGTTCTTC.

V and J are TRBV10-3 and TRBJ2-7; the D gene is possibly TRBD2 (6 bases). The CDR3 covers 15 residues. Trimming took 11 bases from V and 0 from J, leaving 20 bases between them. Germline V gene sequence: CDR1 ENHRY, CDR2 SYGVKD. The chain's CDR3 is CALTTGTPASYEQYF. The CDR3 DNA reads as TGTGCCTTAACGACCGGGACTCCCGCCTCCTACGAGCAGTACTTC.

This chain connects TRBV11-2 to TRBJ2-7, with a weak D call TRBD2 (6 bases). The CDR3 spans 13 residues. The V end was cut by 4 bases, the J end by 3 bases, with 10 bases between. Germline CDR1 reads SGHAT; CDR2 reads FQNNGV. The CDR3 is CASSSGLIYEQYF. Here the CDR3 DNA reads TGTGCCAGCAGCTCGGGACTGATCTACGAGCAGTACTTC.